Below are 28 T cell receptor beta chains sequenced from a single sample in a study of blood T cell repertoires in COVID-19. Method: immunoSEQ multiplex PCR; TCRdb's copy keeps in-frame clones and lacks some. The sample holds about 200,000 clones, around 88% seen once. Specimen: PBMCs or T cells enriched from blood (not recorded which). The receptors were sampled from a man aged 40-49 years with acute COVID-19.

This clone was picked up one time. The V call is TRBV3-1 (or the pseudogene TRBV3-2), the J call TRBJ1-2, with 7 bases that match TRBD1. Germline CDR1 reads LGHDT; CDR2 reads YNNKEL (reference sequence). Germline trimming cut 3 bases from V and 4 bases from J; bases unmatched to any gene: 8. The CDR3 totals 15 residues. CDR3 in amino acids: CASSHRTGAPYGYTF. CDR3 sequence (DNA): TGTGCCAGCAGCCACCGGACAGGAGCACCCTATGGCTACACCTTC.

This clone occurred once. The V gene is TRBV19, the J gene TRBJ2-3; D is uncertain. The CDR3 has 13 amino acids. Trimming left V 7 bases short and J 1 base short, with 9 bases between. In germline, CDR1 is LNHDA, CDR2 SQIVND (reference sequence). Here the CDR3 DNA reads TGTGCCAGTAACCCCCGGGGCACAGATACGCAGTATTTT. It is translated as CASNPRGTDTQYF.

The CDR3 loop is CASSSTGVGTQYF. CDR3 nucleotide sequence: TGTGCCAGCAGTTCGACAGGGGTGGGGACCCAGTACTTC. This chain links TRBV6-5 with TRBJ2-5; the match to TRBD1 covers 8 bases. The CDR3 runs 13 residues. J gave up 7 bases and V 4 bases, and 5 bases lay outside the gene matches. From germline, CDR1 is MNHEY and CDR2 SVGAGI.

The V and J genes are TRBV27 and TRBJ2-7; D unclear. CDR3 length: 13 residues. V shed 1 base and J shed 0 bases, with 4 bases lying between them. CDR1 and CDR2 from the germline V gene are MNHEY and SMNVEV (reference sequence). The CDR3 sequence is CASSLLASYEQYF. DNA for the CDR3: TGTGCCAGCAGTTTATTAGCCTCCTACGAGCAGTACTTC.

As concerns this clone: This same CDR3 is encoded by further DNA sequences in the sample. The rearrangement joins TRBV19 to TRBJ2-2; 8 bases match TRBD1. Germline V gene lookup returns CDR1 LNHDA and CDR2 SQIVND (reference sequence). The V and J ends lost 8 bases and 5 bases, in that order; junction bases with no gene match: 7. CDR3 size: 14 residues. The CDR3 loop is CASSAGGGTGELFF. DNA of the CDR3: TGTGCCAGTTCAGCAGGGGGCGGAACCGGGGAGCTGTTTTTT.

This chain links TRBV30 with TRBJ2-5, with TRBD2 matching over 11 bases. Germline V gene lookup returns CDR1 GTSNPN and CDR2 SVGIG (reference sequence). Unmatched junction bases numbered 3, after V lost 2 bases and J lost 1 base. The CDR3 extends over 15 amino acids. Here the CDR3 DNA reads TGTGCCTGGAGTTTGGGACTAGCGGTCCAAGAGACCCAGTACTTC. Translated: CAWSLGLAVQETQYF.

The gene calls are TRBV10-2 and TRBJ2-7; 9 bases are a match to TRBD2. CDR3 length: 14 amino acids. Germline V CDR1 and CDR2: WSHSY, SAAADI. Unmatched junction bases numbered 4, after V lost 3 bases and J lost 4 bases. The CDR3 here is CASSESSGKYEQYF. DNA of the CDR3: TGCGCCAGCAGTGAATCTAGCGGGAAGTACGAGCAGTACTTC.

This clone has just a few counts. The chain recombines TRBV5-1 with TRBJ1-2; 7 bases agree with TRBD1. Unmatched junction bases numbered 2, after V lost 3 bases and J lost 0 bases. Looked up from germline, CDR1 is SGHRS and CDR2 is YFSETQ. The CDR3 consists of 14 residues. Here the CDR3 reads CASSSGQTNYGYTF. As DNA, the CDR3 is TGCGCCAGCAGCTCGGGACAGACTAACTATGGCTACACCTTC.

The rearrangement uses TRBV7-9 and TRBJ1-1, with D hard to call. This CDR3 is 13 amino acids long. V gave up 2 bases and J gave up 1 base, with 5 bases separating them. CDR1 and CDR2 (germline): SEHNR, FQNEAQ (reference sequence). The CDR3 here is CASSLSSNTEAFF. CDR3 sequence (DNA): TGTGCCAGCAGCTTATCCTCGAACACTGAAGCTTTCTTT.

The chain couples TRBV23-1 to TRBJ2-7, with 7 positions matching TRBD1. TRBV23-1 belongs to the ORF category, with a function that is uncertain. V gave up 3 bases and J gave up 2 bases; unmatched junction bases: 4. This CDR3 spans 14 amino acids. Written as DNA, the CDR3 is TGCGCCAGCAGTCATTTGGACAGGCCCTACGAGCAGTACTTC. Translating it yields CASSHLDRPYEQYF.

The chain carries TRBV3-1 (or the pseudogene TRBV3-2) and TRBJ2-5; TRBD2 matches 9 bases. Trimming took 10 bases from V and 5 from J; bases not matched to a gene: 14. The CDR3 extends over 15 amino acids. CDR1 and CDR2 (germline): LGHDT, YNNKEL (reference sequence). The CDR3 spells CAKTSGTPESETQYF. CDR3 nucleotide sequence: TGTGCCAAGACTAGCGGAACCCCGGAATCGGAGACCCAGTACTTC.

About this clone: The sample holds other DNA sequences that translate to the same CDR3. V gene TRBV7-2 combines with J gene TRBJ1-5; no reliable D call. The V gene's germline CDR1 is SGHTA and CDR2 FQGNSA. V lost 3 bases, J lost 6 bases, and 12 bases lay in between. CDR3 length: 14 amino acids. The CDR3 loop reads CASSFDRGRQPQHF. The CDR3 DNA is TGTGCCAGCAGCTTCGATCGCGGCCGTCAGCCCCAGCATTTT.

The chain joins TRBV6-2 or TRBV6-3 to TRBJ2-7; D remains unclear. Per the germline V gene, CDR1 is MNHEY and CDR2 is SVGEGT. The CDR3 sequence is 12 residues long. V lost 4 bases to trimming and J lost 4 bases, with 8 bases between them. The CDR3 loop is CASSSLDYEQYF. The CDR3 nucleotides read TGTGCCAGCAGTTCCTTAGATTACGAGCAGTACTTC.

The chain is built from TRBV18 and TRBJ2-7, with no clear D. Germline values: CDR1 KGHSH, CDR2 LQKENI. The V gene lost 2 bases and the J gene lost 5 bases, with 10 bases spanning the gap. This CDR3 has 13 residues. The CDR3 DNA sequence: TGTGCCAGCTCACCAAGGCTAGAAAACGAGCAGTACTTC. The encoded protein is CASSPRLENEQYF.

This chain joins TRBV9 and TRBJ2-1; a weak D match, TRBD2 (5 bases). The CDR3 totals 14 residues. CDR1 is SGDLS and CDR2 is YYNGEE in the germline V gene. V lost 0 bases, J lost 2 bases, and 6 bases lay in between. The CDR3 reads CASSVGTPYNEQFF. CDR3 bases: TGTGCCAGCAGCGTAGGGACTCCCTACAATGAGCAGTTCTTC.

J is TRBJ2-5 and V is TRBV9; weak D call: TRBD2 (5 bases). Germline assignment: CDR1 SGDLS and CDR2 YYNGEE. This CDR3 spans 16 amino acids. V was pared by 0 bases and J by 5 bases, with 17 bases between. CDR3 residues: CASSVGPSGVEETQYF. Written as DNA, the CDR3 is TGTGCCAGCAGCGTAGGACCCAGCGGAGTGGAGGAGACCCAGTACTTC.

V and J are TRBV18 and TRBJ2-5; tentative D call: TRBD1 (6 bases). The ends were cut back, 3 bases at V and 5 bases at J, with 10 bases in the middle. Germline lookup yields CDR1 KGHSH and CDR2 LQKENI. The CDR3 covers 13 residues. This CDR3 is CASSPATGETQYF. The CDR3 coding sequence is TGTGCCAGCTCACCCGCCACAGGGGAGACCCAGTACTTC.

Regarding this clone: Relative to the germline gene, one junction end is altered; a read error may explain this. The chain carries TRBV6-4 and TRBJ2-7; D is unresolved. CDR3 length: 9 residues. The germline V gene has CDR1 MRHNA and CDR2 SNTAGT. In nucleotides, the CDR3 is TGTGCCAGCTCCGACGAGCAGTACTTC. Its translation is CASSDEQYF.

The chain uses TRBV27 and TRBJ1-2, with 7 bases fitting TRBD1. Trimming removed 5 bases from V and 0 bases from J; junction bases left unmatched: 6. The CDR3 length is 15 residues. Germline-derived CDR1 and CDR2 are MNHEY and SMNVEV (reference sequence). The CDR3 region has the DNA TGTGCCAGCAGTCTCGGGACAGCAGCTAACTATGGCTACACCTTC. Encoded protein: CASSLGTAANYGYTF.

This clone came up once. The gene calls are TRBV28 and TRBJ1-4; the match to TRBD1 covers 7 bases. This CDR3 has 15 residues. Germline V gives CDR1 MDHEN, CDR2 SYDVKM. Losses at the gene ends were 2 bases for V and 7 bases for J; bases not matched to a gene: 7. DNA for the CDR3: TGTGCCAGCAGTTTAATGGCAGGGGGTAGTGAAAAACTGTTTTTT. It translates to CASSLMAGGSEKLFF.

The chain has TRBV5-8 and TRBJ1-5; D gene ambiguous. The length of the CDR3 is 14 residues. Trimming left V 0 bases short and J 3 bases short, with 7 bases between. From germline, CDR1 is SGHTS and CDR2 YDEGEE. DNA of the CDR3: TGTGCCAGCAGCTTGGGAACAGTCAATCAGCCCCAGCATTTT. Translation: CASSLGTVNQPQHF.

This rearrangement joins TRBV9 to TRBJ2-1, with D perhaps TRBD2 (6 bases). V lost 0 bases and J lost 6, with 10 bases in between. Germline CDR1 reads SGDLS; CDR2 reads YYNGEE. CDR3 length equals 14 residues. The CDR3 nucleotides read TGTGCCAGCAGCGTAGCGGGAGCCGGCAATGAGCAGTTCTTC. It codes for CASSVAGAGNEQFF.

The J gene is TRBJ2-6, the V gene TRBV5-8; 7 bases match TRBD1. V was clipped by 5 bases and J by 4 bases; unmatched bases: 6. This CDR3 contains 15 residues. Germline CDR1 SGHTS, CDR2 YDEGEE. The CDR3 loop reads CASSQQGYGANVLTF. CDR3 in DNA: TGTGCCAGCAGTCAACAGGGGTACGGGGCCAACGTCCTGACTTTC.

In the case of this clone: At one end the junction does not follow the germline gene, possibly because of a read error. This sample includes further DNA sequences coding for the same CDR3. The rearrangement joins TRBV6-5 to TRBJ2-1, with 7 bases identical to TRBD2. The CDR3 runs 15 residues. Germline-derived CDR1 and CDR2 are MNHEY and SVGAGI. CDR3 coding DNA: TGTGCCAGCAAACAATTAGCGGGCTCCTACAATGAACAGTTCTTC. This translates into CASKQLAGSYNEQFF.

V is TRBV2 and J is TRBJ1-3; 7 positions match TRBD1. J gave up 0 bases and V 7 bases, and 9 bases lay outside the gene matches. The CDR3 runs 16 residues. Germline lookup yields CDR1 SNHLY and CDR2 FYNNEI. CDR3 residues: CASTRTGAISGNTIYF. For the CDR3, the DNA is TGTGCCAGCACAAGGACAGGTGCCATCTCTGGAAACACCATATATTTT.

The rearrangement links TRBV27 to TRBJ2-1; 12 positions agree with TRBD1. Per the germline V gene, CDR1 is MNHEY and CDR2 is SMNVEV (reference sequence). The CDR3 has 15 residues. J lost 9 bases, V lost 1 base, and 4 bases had no gene match. The CDR3 loop reads CASSLLGTGGGEQFF. CDR3 sequence (DNA): TGTGCCAGCAGTTTATTGGGGACAGGGGGCGGTGAGCAGTTCTTC.

This chain links TRBV18 with TRBJ2-7; 9 bases align to TRBD1. This CDR3 spans 17 amino acids. CDR1 and CDR2 from the germline V gene are KGHSH and LQKENI. The junction had 8 bases not matched to a gene; V was cut back by 0 bases and J by 2 bases. The CDR3 DNA sequence: TGTGCCAGCTCACCACCGGTGGCGGGACAGGGAACCTACGAGCAGTACTTC. Protein: CASSPPVAGQGTYEQYF.

The chain uses TRBV30 and TRBJ2-1; TRBD2 agrees at 13 bases. CDR1 GTSNPN and CDR2 SVGIG come from the germline V gene (reference sequence). V lost 5 bases and J lost 7; bases outside the gene matches: 5. The length of the CDR3 is 14 residues. CDR3 amino acids: CAWWGLAGRNEQFF. The CDR3 coding sequence is TGTGCCTGGTGGGGACTAGCGGGGCGGAATGAGCAGTTCTTC.